The clone carrying this T cell receptor (beta chain) showed up just a few times. This sample is part of a study of blood T cell repertoires in COVID-19. On the study more broadly: PBMCs, B-cell-depleted T cells, or T cells provided the cDNA or gDNA that made up the material.

TCRdb keeps only in-frame clones here, not all; method: immunoSEQ multiplex PCR. The repertoire has 450,000 or so clones, 90% of them found once; the top ten carry approximately 0.55%. The study assigned cohorts using participant-reported clinical history. The V gene end was trimmed by 4 bases and the J gene end by 3 bases; junction bases not matched to a gene: 11. The CDR3 loop spans 16 amino acids. Per the germline V gene, CDR1 is SGHNT and CDR2 is YYREEE (reference sequence). The sample taken for sequencing was PBMCs or T cells enriched from blood (not recorded which). The chain combines TRBV5-4 with TRBJ2-7; 9 positions agree with TRBD2. The TCR originated in a man aged 18 to 29 who had recovered from COVID-19. The CDR3 DNA sequence: TGTGCCAGCAGCCAAGAACCCGGACTAGCGCGCTACGAGCAGTACTTC. Its protein product is CASSQEPGLARYEQYF.